This TCR beta chain appears in the sequencing data of a study of shared clonotypes between healthy human individuals. The method was immunoSEQ multiplex PCR; TCRdb's version includes in-frame clones alone and lacks a portion of them. The sample yields over 1.4 million clones, around 95% seen once. Germline V gene data show CDR1 as SEHNR and CDR2 as FQNEAQ (reference sequence). V was clipped by 8 bases and J by 3 bases; unmatched bases: 5. This CDR3 region has 14 residues. This clone has a single count. Participating donors were healthy, HIV-negative adults free of recent acute infections or vaccinations.

This TCR was recovered from a man aged 25 to 45 in good health. Sequencing was done on a sample of naive CD4+ T cells sorted from blood. Subset: CD45RA+ positively selected. The V and J genes are TRBV7-9 and TRBJ2-3; 10 nucleotides line up with TRBD2. The CDR3 sequence: CASRTSGSTDTQYF. The CDR3 DNA reads as TGTGCCAGCCGGACTAGCGGCTCTACAGATACGCAGTATTTT. Filled out from reference TRBV7-9 and TRBJ2-3, the complete variable domain reads DTGVSQNPRHKITKRGQNVTFRCDPISEHNRLYWYRQTLGQGPEFLTYFQNEAQLEKSRLLSDRFSAERPKGSFSTLEIQRTEQGDSAMYLCASRTSGSTDTQYFGPGTRLTVL.